One and the same sample provided the 22 T cell receptor beta chains below, sequenced in a study of blood T cell repertoires in COVID-19. Profiled with immunoSEQ multiplex PCR; TCRdb holds only in-frame clones, not every one. The repertoire holds over 140,000 clones, with 84% as singletons. Sequencing was carried out using peripheral blood. The receptors come from a woman between 55 and 75 years old with acute or convalescent COVID-19.

The J gene is TRBJ1-1, the V gene TRBV5-1; D not certain. The CDR3 extends over 15 amino acids. CDR1 and CDR2 from the germline V gene are SGHRS and YFSETQ. V lost 3 bases, J lost 4 bases, and 16 bases lay in between. The CDR3 reads CASSSEARSSTEAFF. As DNA, the CDR3 is TGCGCCAGCAGCTCGGAGGCTCGGTCTTCCACTGAAGCTTTCTTT.

The CDR3 bases are TGTGCCAGCAGCCCTGTCGCAGGACAGAGCTCCTACGAGCAGTACTTC. Protein: CASSPVAGQSSYEQYF. This chain connects TRBV5-6 to TRBJ2-7, with D possibly matching TRBD1 (6 bases). V lost 4 bases and J lost 0, with 17 bases in between. The V gene's germline CDR1 is SGHDT and CDR2 YYEEEE. The CDR3 spans 16 residues.

This chain uses TRBV4-3 with TRBJ2-1, with 12 bases that match TRBD2. The CDR3 loop spans 16 amino acids. The V gene's germline CDR1 is LGHNA and CDR2 YSLEER. The V gene end was trimmed by 2 bases and the J gene end by 6 bases; junction bases not matched to a gene: 5. The CDR3 loop is CASSQTSGRYFNEQFF. CDR3 sequence (DNA): TGCGCCAGCAGCCAAACTAGCGGGAGGTACTTCAATGAGCAGTTCTTC.

V gene TRBV28 combines with J gene TRBJ1-2, with 7 bases lining up with TRBD1. V lost 2 bases to trimming and J lost 4 bases; unmatched junction nucleotides: 7. There are 15 residues in the CDR3. Looked up from germline, CDR1 is MDHEN and CDR2 is SYDVKM. The CDR3 DNA reads as TGTGCCAGCAGTTTACCGACAGGGCATAGCTATGGCTACACCTTC. It yields the protein CASSLPTGHSYGYTF.

V gene TRBV3-1 (or the pseudogene TRBV3-2) combines with J gene TRBJ1-5; no firm D call. There are 12 residues in the CDR3. The V end was cut by 4 bases, the J end by 6 bases, with 7 bases between. CDR1 and CDR2 from the germline V gene are LGHDT and YNNKEL (reference sequence). In nucleotides, the CDR3 is TGTGCCAGCAGCCCCACCAGTCAGCCCCAGCATTTT. Its protein is CASSPTSQPQHF.

The CDR3 DNA follows: TGCAGCCTACGAAGCGGGAGGATAAGGTTCTTC. It specifies CSLRSGRIRFF. This chain joins TRBV20-1 and TRBJ2-1, with 9 bases identical to TRBD2. This CDR3 spans 11 amino acids. The V gene's germline CDR1 is DFQATT and CDR2 SNEGSKA (reference sequence).

The CDR3 DNA reads TGTGCCAGCAGCTTCTCAACAGGGGGATTCCAGCCCCAGCATTTT. Translation gives CASSFSTGGFQPQHF. This chain joins TRBV5-5 and TRBJ1-5; 8 bases map to TRBD1. The CDR3 length is 15 residues. Germline V gene lookup returns CDR1 SGHKS and CDR2 YYEKEE (reference sequence). The ends lost 2 bases at V and 7 bases at J; junction bases unmatched: 8.

The rearrangement joins TRBV6-1 to TRBJ2-5; 8 bases match TRBD1. Germline CDR1 MNHNS, CDR2 SASEGT. V lost 4 bases to trimming and J lost 5 bases; unmatched junction nucleotides: 12. This CDR3 has 16 amino acids. The CDR3 region is CASSATLDRERETQYF. CDR3 coding DNA: TGTGCCAGCAGTGCCACCCTGGACAGGGAGAGGGAGACCCAGTACTTC.

This clone has more than one count but fewer than ten. The chain carries TRBV4-1 and TRBJ1-2; TRBD1 agrees at 8 bases. The ends lost 6 bases at V and 2 bases at J; junction bases unmatched: 8. The germline V gene has CDR1 MGHRA and CDR2 YSYEKL. This CDR3 has 15 amino acids. The CDR3 is CASSHPDRGNYGYTF. The CDR3 bases are TGCGCCAGCAGTCACCCAGACAGGGGCAACTATGGCTACACCTTC.

This rearrangement joins TRBV5-1 to TRBJ2-3, with D perhaps TRBD2 (5 bases). Trimming cost V 6 bases and J 0 bases, with 11 bases left between them. Germline values: CDR1 SGHRS, CDR2 YFSETQ. The length of the CDR3 is 14 residues. CDR3 region: CASTTSGSTDTQYF. CDR3 nucleotides: TGCGCCAGCACTACTTCGGGAAGCACAGATACGCAGTATTTT.

The chain uses TRBV11-3 and TRBJ2-2; D gene uncertain. This CDR3 comprises 14 residues. Germline-derived CDR1 and CDR2 are SGHNT and YENEEA. V was pared by 4 bases and J by 0 bases, with 6 bases between. The CDR3 coding sequence is TGTGCCAGCAGCTCCAGATCGAACACCGGGGAGCTGTTTTTT. This sequence encodes CASSSRSNTGELFF.

The CDR3 DNA reads as TGCAGCGTATCCGGGACAGCCAACACTGAAGCTTTCTTT. This codes for CSVSGTANTEAFF. The chain employs TRBV29-1 and TRBJ1-1; TRBD1 matches 7 bases. The V and J ends lost 6 bases and 2 bases, in that order; junction bases with no gene match: 6. Germline lookup yields CDR1 SQVTM and CDR2 ANQGSEA. The CDR3 is 13 amino acids.

The V call is TRBV18, the J call TRBJ1-1; D possibly corresponds to TRBD1 (6 bases). Germline V gene sequence: CDR1 KGHSH, CDR2 LQKENI. The CDR3 is 14 amino acids. V dropped 3 bases and J dropped 4 bases, with 12 bases sitting between them. The CDR3 region is CASSPRGVSTEAFF. Here the CDR3 DNA reads TGTGCCAGCTCACCCAGGGGAGTGAGCACTGAAGCTTTCTTT. Using reference TRBV18 and TRBJ1-1 for the parts outside the CDR3, the full variable domain is NAGVMQNPRHLVRRRGQEARLRCSPMKGHSHVYWYRQLPEEGLKFMVYLQKENIIDESGMPKERFSAEFPKEGPSILRIQQVVRGDSAAYFCASSPRGVSTEAFFGQGTRLTVV.

The chain carries TRBV3-1 (or the pseudogene TRBV3-2) and TRBJ1-1; D is unclear. CDR1 is LGHDT and CDR2 is YNNKEL in the germline V gene (reference sequence). Trimming shortened V by 4 bases and J by 7 bases, and 10 bases separated the two germline ends. The CDR3 consists of 12 residues. The CDR3 reads CASSPFEGEAFF. The CDR3 DNA reads TGTGCCAGCAGCCCGTTCGAGGGTGAAGCTTTCTTT.

The chain couples TRBV21-1 to TRBJ1-5; TRBD1, the table's D call, lacks a check against the DNA. TRBV21-1 counts as a pseudogene. The CDR3 has 17 amino acids. The CDR3 sequence: CASSKVVTGDKGQPQHF. CDR3 nucleotide sequence: TGTGCCAGCAGCAAAGTTGTTACAGGGGATAAGGGTCAGCCCCAGCATTTT.

This clone is a singleton in its sample. V and J are TRBV4-2 and TRBJ2-1; TRBD2 might be the D (6 bases). The CDR3 runs 17 residues. V lost 4 bases to trimming and J lost 1 base, with 17 bases between them. Germline values: CDR1 LGHNA, CDR2 YNFKEQ. The CDR3 sequence is CASSPQLTRESYNEQFF. DNA of the CDR3: TGTGCCAGCAGCCCCCAGCTGACTAGGGAATCCTACAATGAGCAGTTCTTC.

The table lists this clone with a count of one. The rearrangement links TRBV18 to TRBJ1-2; 8 nucleotides agree with TRBD1. V gave up 3 bases and J gave up 4 bases; unmatched junction bases: 1. The CDR3 has 13 amino acids. Germline CDR1 and CDR2: KGHSH and LQKENI. The DNA for the CDR3 is TGTGCCAGCTCACCGGACAGGGCCTATGGCTACACCTTC. This encodes CASSPDRAYGYTF.

The chain has TRBV7-8 and TRBJ2-7; 9 bases fit TRBD1. The CDR3 runs to 17 residues. The trim removed 0 bases at V and 1 base at J, leaving 7 bases unmatched. Per germline, CDR1 SGHVS and CDR2 FQNEAQ. CDR3 residues: CASSLAYWTGASYEQYF. The DNA of the CDR3 is TGTGCCAGCAGCTTAGCGTACTGGACAGGGGCATCCTACGAGCAGTACTTC.

The chain joins TRBV3-1 (or the pseudogene TRBV3-2) to TRBJ2-2; D perhaps matches TRBD2 (6 bases). Germline-derived CDR1 and CDR2 are LGHDT and YNNKEL (reference sequence). The CDR3 is 16 amino acids. Between the trimmed V and J ends, which lost 0 bases and 7 bases, there was a span of 15 bases. CDR3 nucleotides: TGTGCCAGCAGCCAAGAATCCGGGAGTCGGATCGGGGAGCTGTTTTTT. As protein: CASSQESGSRIGELFF.

This sequence joins TRBV9 and TRBJ1-1; D is perhaps TRBD1 (5 bases). The CDR3 loop spans 15 amino acids. CDR1 is SGDLS and CDR2 is YYNGEE in the germline V gene. V was shortened by 5 bases and J by 4 bases, with 18 bases between the two germline ends. Here the CDR3 reads CASSQGTAGSTEAFF. As DNA, the CDR3 is TGTGCCAGCAGTCAGGGAACGGCAGGAAGCACTGAAGCTTTCTTT.

The chain has TRBV28 and TRBJ1-1, with TRBD1 matching over 7 bases. The length of the CDR3 is 14 residues. Germline assignment: CDR1 MDHEN and CDR2 SYDVKM. Trimming removed 7 bases from V and 4 bases from J; junction bases left unmatched: 9. CDR3: CASTMTGIVTEAFF. CDR3 coding DNA: TGTGCCAGCACAATGACAGGGATCGTCACTGAAGCTTTCTTT.

The J gene is TRBJ2-7, the V gene TRBV28; D gene unclear. Trimming removed 4 bases at V and 1 base at J, with 14 bases between. The CDR3 covers 15 residues. Per the germline V gene, CDR1 is MDHEN and CDR2 is SYDVKM. As DNA, the CDR3 is TGTGCCAGCAGTTCACCCCTTGGGCTATCCTACGAGCAGTACTTC. Translating gives CASSSPLGLSYEQYF.